The next 26 T cell receptor beta chains were all read from a single sample in a study of T cell responses to AZD1222 COVID-19 vaccine. Measured with immunoSEQ multiplex PCR; TCRdb has only the in-frame clones, and not every one. The sample records 75,000 to 95,000 clones, about 85% being singletons. This sample comprised peripheral blood, obtained on day 0 of AZD1222 vaccination. The receptors originated from an adult in good health.

The V gene is TRBV19, the J gene TRBJ1-5; no firm D call. The CDR3 has 14 residues. CDR1 is LNHDA, CDR2 SQIVND, per germline (reference sequence). The germline V and J ends were trimmed by 3 bases and 5 bases, with 11 bases remaining between them. The CDR3 loop reads CASSIPGPYQPQHF. CDR3 in DNA: TGTGCCAGTAGTATCCCGGGCCCTTATCAGCCCCAGCATTTT.

This sequence joins TRBV21-1 and TRBJ2-2; the listed D gene, TRBD1, was not tested against the DNA. TRBV21-1 is described as a pseudogene. CDR3 length equals 15 residues. CDR3 sequence reads: CASRPGSGRTGELFF. DNA of the CDR3: TGTGCCAGCAGACCAGGTTCCGGCCGCACCGGGGAGCTGTTTTTT.

This chain connects TRBV6-6 to TRBJ1-1; no reliable D call. This CDR3 is built from 12 residues. With 4 bases removed from V and 9 bases from J, the gap between germline ends came to 12 bases. Looked up from germline, CDR1 is MNHNY and CDR2 is SVGAGI (reference sequence). Written as DNA, the CDR3 is TGTGCCAGCAGTTCGCAGACTGGTAAAGCTTTCTTT. Its protein product is CASSSQTGKAFF.

CDR3 sequence reads: CASSLWLARANTGELFF. CDR3 DNA sequence: TGCGCCAGCAGCCTATGGTTGGCCAGGGCGAACACCGGGGAGCTGTTTTTT. The gene calls are TRBV5-1 and TRBJ2-2; possibly TRBD1 for D (5 bases). Germline V gene sequence: CDR1 SGHRS, CDR2 YFSETQ. V was cut by 4 bases and J by 0 bases, with 16 bases left in between. CDR3 size: 17 residues.

This clone was recorded once. The rearrangement links TRBV12-5 to TRBJ2-5; weak D call: TRBD2 (6 bases). The CDR3 runs 17 residues. Germline CDR1 and CDR2: LGHNT and FRNRAP. Trimming cost V 1 base and J 2 bases, with 17 bases left between them. The CDR3 loop is CASGLAVSSEWQETQYF. The CDR3, as DNA: TGTGCTAGTGGTTTGGCCGTTTCTAGCGAATGGCAAGAGACCCAGTACTTC.

The chain employs TRBV6-2 or TRBV6-3 and TRBJ2-7; 10 bases agree with TRBD1. The CDR3 is made up of 14 amino acids. Germline V gene sequence: CDR1 MNHEY, CDR2 SVGEGT. V was clipped by 4 bases and J by 4 bases; unmatched bases: 4. CDR3 region: CASSSPGQGYEQYF. The CDR3 region has the DNA TGTGCCAGCAGTTCTCCGGGACAGGGGTACGAGCAGTACTTC.

This clone was seen a handful of times. V gene TRBV19 combines with J gene TRBJ2-2, with 7 bases identical to TRBD2. The CDR3 has 15 residues. Trimming took 7 bases from V and 3 from J; bases not matched to a gene: 8. Germline V lookup: CDR1 LNHDA, CDR2 SQIVND (reference sequence). Here the CDR3 DNA reads TGTGCCAGTAACTCTCAAGCGGGGTACACCGGGGAGCTGTTTTTT. Protein sequence: CASNSQAGYTGELFF.

This clone was seen a handful of times. The chain recombines TRBV24-1 with TRBJ2-3; 7 bases line up with TRBD2. The trim removed 7 bases at V and 1 base at J, leaving 1 base unmatched. The CDR3 consists of 13 residues. The V gene's germline CDR1 is KGHDR and CDR2 SFDVKD. The CDR3 is CATRAGGTDTQYF. The CDR3 DNA follows: TGTGCCACCAGGGCGGGGGGCACAGATACGCAGTATTTT.

A few counts support this clone. The rearrangement joins TRBV11-1 to TRBJ1-1, with TRBD1 identical over 8 bases. Trimming took 5 bases from V and 3 from J; bases not matched to a gene: 8. This CDR3 contains 15 residues. The germline V gene encodes CDR1 SGHAT and CDR2 FQDESV (reference sequence). The DNA of the CDR3 is TGTGCCAGCAGCGACGACAGGGGTTGGGACACTGAAGCTTTCTTT. It encodes CASSDDRGWDTEAFF.

V is TRBV28 and J is TRBJ2-1; tentative D call: TRBD1 (6 bases). The germline V gene encodes CDR1 MDHEN and CDR2 SYDVKM. Between the trimmed V and J ends, which lost 8 bases and 7 bases, there was a span of 21 bases. There are 15 residues in the CDR3. Here the CDR3 reads CASRPRDTRENEQFF. The CDR3 coding sequence is TGTGCCAGCCGCCCCCGGGACACCCGAGAGAATGAGCAGTTCTTC.

The chain employs TRBV10-3 and TRBJ2-1; 8 bases line up with TRBD2. CDR1 ENHRY and CDR2 SYGVKD come from the germline V gene. The J segment lost 2 bases and the V segment lost 4 bases, leaving 16 bases of the junction unmatched. The CDR3 contains 19 residues. CDR3 sequence: CAISAPGNSGVETYNEQFF. CDR3 coding DNA: TGTGCCATCAGTGCCCCGGGGAATAGCGGGGTGGAGACCTACAATGAGCAGTTCTTC.

Regarding this clone: An end of the junction does not agree with germline; a read error may underlie this. V is TRBV5-6 and J is TRBJ1-5; D possibly corresponds to TRBD1 (5 bases). The CDR3 has 14 amino acids. The germline V gene encodes CDR1 SGHDT and CDR2 YYEEEE. As DNA, the CDR3 is TGTGCCAGCACCTTGGGAGCAGGGAATCAGCCCCAGCATTTT. Residues: CASTLGAGNQPQHF.

The chain combines TRBV5-1 with TRBJ2-7; 10 nucleotides agree with TRBD1. Germline lookup yields CDR1 SGHRS and CDR2 YFSETQ. The CDR3 spans 17 residues. Trimming at V came to 0 bases and at J to 3 bases, leaving 9 bases not matched to a gene. DNA of the CDR3: TGCGCCAGCAGCTTGGCCTTATCCGGGACAGGGGACTACGAGCAGTACTTC. This sequence encodes CASSLALSGTGDYEQYF.

This clone came up once. The rearrangement joins TRBV6-2 or TRBV6-3 to TRBJ1-5; D gene uncertain. The CDR3 is made up of 13 amino acids. Germline assignment: CDR1 MNHEY and CDR2 SVGEGT. V was pared by 2 bases and J by 4 bases, with 6 bases between. This chain's CDR3 is CASSYGQNQPQHF. CDR3 in DNA: TGTGCCAGCAGTTACGGGCAGAATCAGCCCCAGCATTTT.

The gene calls are TRBV19 and TRBJ1-4; D perhaps matches TRBD1 (6 bases). The V gene lost 8 bases and the J gene lost 6 bases, with 7 bases spanning the gap. The length of the CDR3 is 11 residues. Looked up from germline, CDR1 is LNHDA and CDR2 is SQIVND (reference sequence). The CDR3 loop reads CASGQYEKLFF. DNA of the CDR3: TGTGCCAGTGGACAGTATGAAAAACTGTTTTTT.

CDR3 sequence: CASSQPRGRIDYGYTF. The CDR3 bases are TGTGCCAGTAGTCAACCGAGAGGGCGTATAGACTATGGCTACACCTTC. The genes are TRBV19 and TRBJ1-2, with no clear D. V was cut by 5 bases and J by 3 bases, with 19 bases left in between. Germline V gene lookup returns CDR1 LNHDA and CDR2 SQIVND (reference sequence). The CDR3 length is 16 residues.

The chain links TRBV19 to TRBJ2-4; D is undetermined. The CDR3 has 14 amino acids. V gave up 3 bases and J gave up 3 bases, with 9 bases separating them. Germline V CDR1 and CDR2: LNHDA, SQIVND (reference sequence). In nucleotides, the CDR3 is TGTGCCAGTAGTATTGTCTCGGGCAAAAACATTCAGTACTTC. It is translated as CASSIVSGKNIQYF.

This rearrangement joins TRBV28 to TRBJ1-5; perhaps TRBD1 as D (5 bases). This CDR3 is built from 13 residues. Trimming left V 3 bases short and J 7 bases short, with 10 bases between. Germline V CDR1 and CDR2: MDHEN, SYDVKM. Written as DNA, the CDR3 is TGTGCCAGCAGTTTGGGTTGGGGGCAGCCCCAGCATTTT. It specifies CASSLGWGQPQHF.

The V call is TRBV4-3, the J call TRBJ2-7; TRBD1 aligns across 7 bases. V gave up 0 bases and J gave up 3 bases; unmatched junction bases: 11. The CDR3 has 17 amino acids. CDR1 and CDR2 from the germline V gene are LGHNA and YSLEER. CDR3 protein: CASSQEGQLGEDYEQYF. The CDR3 region has the DNA TGCGCCAGCAGCCAAGAGGGACAGTTGGGCGAAGACTACGAGCAGTACTTC.

J is TRBJ1-6 and V is TRBV7-9; TRBD1 agrees at 7 bases. CDR1 and CDR2 from the germline V gene are SEHNR and FQNEAQ (reference sequence). CDR3 length: 15 amino acids. V was pared by 5 bases and J by 9 bases, with 10 bases of the junction left unmatched. CDR3 sequence: CASSPEGALGSPLHF. CDR3 DNA sequence: TGTGCCAGCAGCCCGGAGGGGGCGTTAGGTTCACCCCTCCACTTT.

This CDR3 reads CASSPRLQETQYF. The CDR3 DNA reads TGTGCCAGCTCACCAAGGCTCCAAGAGACCCAGTACTTC. The J gene is TRBJ2-5, the V gene TRBV18; D is unclear. Trimming pared 2 bases from V and 1 base from J, leaving 5 bases between. Germline V gene lookup returns CDR1 KGHSH and CDR2 LQKENI. The CDR3 loop spans 13 amino acids.

The V gene is TRBV11-2, the J gene TRBJ1-1; D is perhaps TRBD1 (6 bases). Per the germline V gene, CDR1 is SGHAT and CDR2 is FQNNGV. The CDR3 totals 13 residues. Trimming shortened V by 7 bases and J by 4 bases, and 13 bases separated the two germline ends. As DNA, the CDR3 is TGTGCCAGCAACAAACAGGGTTTCACTGAAGCTTTCTTT. Protein product: CASNKQGFTEAFF.

This rearrangement joins TRBV5-8 to TRBJ1-2; D is perhaps TRBD1 (6 bases). V was clipped by 7 bases and J by 4 bases, with 11 bases between them. This CDR3 is built from 12 residues. Per germline, CDR1 SGHTS and CDR2 YDEGEE. DNA for the CDR3: TGTGCCAGCGGACAGATGACCTATGGCTACACCTTC. This encodes CASGQMTYGYTF.

This chain connects TRBV6-5 to TRBJ2-2; D unresolved. Trimming left V 4 bases short and J 6 bases short, with 12 bases between. This CDR3 spans 14 amino acids. Germline V gene lookup returns CDR1 MNHEY and CDR2 SVGAGI. The CDR3 sequence: CASSLNLFSGELFF. The CDR3 region has the DNA TGTGCCAGCAGTTTAAATCTTTTCTCCGGGGAGCTGTTTTTT.

The genes are TRBV4-2 and TRBJ2-1; 7 nucleotides line up with TRBD2. The CDR3 is made up of 16 amino acids. The junction had 9 bases not matched to a gene; V was cut back by 0 bases and J by 7 bases. Per germline, CDR1 LGHNA and CDR2 YNFKEQ. The CDR3 region is CASSQDRDYRRNEQFF. As DNA, the CDR3 is TGTGCCAGCAGCCAAGATAGGGACTACCGGAGGAATGAGCAGTTCTTC.

The chain joins TRBV7-9 to TRBJ1-4; maybe TRBD1 (5 bases). CDR3 length: 15 amino acids. Trimming stripped 4 bases from V and 0 bases from J, with 9 bases between. The germline V gene encodes CDR1 SEHNR and CDR2 FQNEAQ (reference sequence). This chain's CDR3 is CASSSTGATNEKLFF. The CDR3 DNA reads TGTGCCAGCAGCTCCACAGGTGCAACTAATGAAAAACTGTTTTTT.